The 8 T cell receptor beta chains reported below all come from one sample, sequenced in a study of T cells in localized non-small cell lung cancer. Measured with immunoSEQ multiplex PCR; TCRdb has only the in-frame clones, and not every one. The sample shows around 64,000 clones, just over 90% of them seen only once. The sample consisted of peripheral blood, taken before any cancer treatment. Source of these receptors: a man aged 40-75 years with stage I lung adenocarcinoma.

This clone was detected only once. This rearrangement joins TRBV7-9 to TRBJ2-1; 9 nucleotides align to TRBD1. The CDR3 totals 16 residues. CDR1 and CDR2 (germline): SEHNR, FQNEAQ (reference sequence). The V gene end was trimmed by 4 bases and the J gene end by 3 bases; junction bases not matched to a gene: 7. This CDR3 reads CASSSTGTGNYNEQFF. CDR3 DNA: TGTGCCAGCAGCTCAACCGGGACAGGGAACTACAATGAGCAGTTCTTC.

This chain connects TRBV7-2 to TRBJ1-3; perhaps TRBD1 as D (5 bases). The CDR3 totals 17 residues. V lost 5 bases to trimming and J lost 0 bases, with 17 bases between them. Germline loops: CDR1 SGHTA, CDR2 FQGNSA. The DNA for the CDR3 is TGTGCCAGCAGCCTCTCCCGGGGGGACCTCTCTGGAAACACCATATATTTT. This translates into CASSLSRGDLSGNTIYF.

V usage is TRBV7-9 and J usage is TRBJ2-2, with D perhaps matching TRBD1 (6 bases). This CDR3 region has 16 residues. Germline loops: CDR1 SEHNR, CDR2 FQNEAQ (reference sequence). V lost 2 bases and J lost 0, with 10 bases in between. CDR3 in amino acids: CASSLSGTTNTGELFF. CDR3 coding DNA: TGTGCCAGCAGCTTAAGTGGGACAACGAACACCGGGGAGCTGTTTTTT.

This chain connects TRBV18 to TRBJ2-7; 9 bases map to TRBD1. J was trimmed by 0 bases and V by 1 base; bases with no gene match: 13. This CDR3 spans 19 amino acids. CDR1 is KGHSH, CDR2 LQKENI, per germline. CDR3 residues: CASSPLALGQGMGSYEQYF. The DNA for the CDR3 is TGTGCCAGCTCACCACTCGCCCTTGGACAGGGGATGGGCTCCTACGAGCAGTACTTC. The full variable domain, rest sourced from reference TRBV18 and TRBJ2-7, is NAGVMQNPRHLVRRRGQEARLRCSPMKGHSHVYWYRQLPEEGLKFMVYLQKENIIDESGMPKERFSAEFPKEGPSILRIQQVVRGDSAAYFCASSPLALGQGMGSYEQYFGPGTRLTVT.

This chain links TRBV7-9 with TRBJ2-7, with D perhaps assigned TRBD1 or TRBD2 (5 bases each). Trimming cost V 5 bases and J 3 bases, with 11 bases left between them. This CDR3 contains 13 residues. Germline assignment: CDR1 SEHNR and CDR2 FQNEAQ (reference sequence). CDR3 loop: CASSPGPNYEQYF. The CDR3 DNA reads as TGTGCCAGCAGCCCGGGACCAAACTACGAGCAGTACTTC.

The CDR3 loop is CASSLNGRDGGETQYF. CDR3 nucleotide sequence: TGCGCCAGCAGCCTGAATGGGCGTGATGGCGGGGAGACCCAGTACTTC. V is TRBV5-1 and J is TRBJ2-5; tentatively, D is TRBD2 (5 bases). Germline CDR1 is SGHRS and CDR2 is YFSETQ. The V end was cut by 4 bases, the J end by 5 bases, with 21 bases between. The CDR3 sequence is 16 residues long. The full variable domain, in which reference TRBV5-1 and TRBJ2-5 provide the parts outside the CDR3, is KAGVTQTPRYLIKTRGQQVTLSCSPISGHRSVSWYQQTPGQGLQFLFEYFSETQRNKGNFPGRFSGRQFSNSRSEMNVSTLELGDSALYLCASSLNGRDGGETQYFGPGTRLLVL.

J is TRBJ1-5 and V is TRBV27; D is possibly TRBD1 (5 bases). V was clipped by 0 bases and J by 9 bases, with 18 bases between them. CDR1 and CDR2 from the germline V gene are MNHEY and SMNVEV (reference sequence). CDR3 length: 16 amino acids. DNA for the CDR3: TGTGCCAGCAGTTTATCGATCGGTGAGGGGACGGGGCCCCAGCATTTT. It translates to CASSLSIGEGTGPQHF.

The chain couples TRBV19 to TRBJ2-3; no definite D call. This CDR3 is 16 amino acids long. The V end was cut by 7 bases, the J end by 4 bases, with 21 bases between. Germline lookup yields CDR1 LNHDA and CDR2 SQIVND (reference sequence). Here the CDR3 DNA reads TGTGCCAGTACCCCAAGAGTAGGTCGGGCCGCAGATACGCAGTATTTT. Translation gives CASTPRVGRAADTQYF.